Described below is a single TCR beta chain sequence and its context. No cognate antigen has been identified for it. Base qualities are not recorded, but no much larger clone differs from it by a single base. The entry originates in a study of T-cell memory formation after mild COVID-19 (dated by TCRdb to 2020 to 2023). For context, the study as a whole: TCR sequence clusters from the two donors were largely donor specific. In a couple of donors, T-cell clones that expanded and contracted after mild COVID-19 were tracked by sequencing TCRalpha and TCRbeta repertoires over time. Two young, previously healthy adult volunteers, one female and one male, were included in the cohort. The full study reports these points: Some responding clones were found in pre-infection memory, which suggests that pre-existing cross-reactive memory T cells took part in the SARS-CoV-2 response. Balanced CD4/CD8 phenotypes were observed for clones contracting from day 15 to 85, whereas a bias towards CD4+ was observed for a second wave of clones expanding from day 15 to 37. Contracting CD4+ clones were found mainly in CM and EM memory subsets, while CD8+ clones were enriched in EMRA. SARS-CoV-2 specificity of the second-wave clones peaking on day 37 was not confirmed. The study included only two mild cases, and larger cohorts that include severe cases with pre-infection samples were judged to be necessary.

Based on the germline V gene (reference sequence), the CDR1 and CDR2 sequences are DFQATT and SNEGSKA. The CDR3 measures 14 amino acids from cysteine to phenylalanine. Solely the CDR3 DNA is kept, with 42 bases framed from the first base. Clipping removes 6 bases from V and 5 bases from J, with 7 as the unmatched junction base count. Ficoll-Paque density gradient centrifugation was the method used to isolate PBMCs. Sequencing was carried out with an Illumina NovaSeq 6000. TCRalpha and TCRbeta cDNA libraries were constructed by 5'RACE with constant-segment primers, with sample barcodes and unique molecular identifiers being introduced. RNA was extracted from every sample with Trizol reagent. Amplification of the libraries took two PCR steps, and the second step added a second sample barcode plus Illumina TruSeq adapters. The libraries were sequenced on an Illumina NovaSeq using 2 x 150 bp paired-end reads. The study's processing was this. The reads were demultiplexed and collapsed into UMI-guided consensus sequences using migec v1.2.7. Using mixcr v2.1.11, UMI consensuses were aligned to TRA and TRB V and J templates and then assembled into clonotypes. Expanded or contracted clonotypes were those called significant by both edgeR and NoisET, with noise models trained on biological replicates. For edgeR calls, the cutoffs were a false discovery rate-adjusted p below 0.01 and a log2 fold-change threshold of 1. As an exploratory analysis of dynamics, PCA with hierarchical clustering was applied to max-normalized trajectories of the 1000 most abundant clonotypes. Each responding clone was given a CD4 or CD8 phenotype based on the CD4+ and CD8+ repertoires, which had been sequenced separately. Using fastp at Q25 and MiXCR, TCRdb reprocessed the public reads and kept productive beta chains. Under each unique CDR3 protein, matching rows form one entry showing the most common genes and DNA. These V and J calls rely on TCRdb rather than the paper's analysis. For this sample there are 250,000 to 300,000 distinct CDR3 sequences; 15% to 20% appear just once. The ten largest account for roughly 24% of the sample.

This sequence originates from a man aged 18 to 29 who had mild COVID-19 (a few samples of this study predate the infection). The sample titles of this study are shuffled in the database, so cell type and time point are left out; the donor was told from shared clones. The chain uses TRBV20-1 and TRBJ2-5; TRBD2 agrees with 12 junctional bases. The sample was PBMCs or a T cell subset sorted from them (not recorded which). The CDR3 protein is CSAGRLAGEETQYF. The nucleotide sequence is given as TGCAGTGCCGGCCGACTAGCGGGGGAGGAGACCCAGTACTTC.